This T cell receptor beta chain was identified during a study of regulatory T cells in long-lasting Graves disease. Study-wide points: Analysis covered peripheral blood alone, not thyroid tissue. Sample size was small, which may have lowered accuracy.

V lost 4 bases to trimming and J lost 5 bases, with 15 bases between them. Germline assignment: CDR1 SQVTM and CDR2 ANQGSEA. There are 14 residues in the CDR3. This clonotype was counted a few times. The antigen is not known. Stated time point: newly diagnosed GD, antithyroid drugs for less than 3 months. RNA isolated from PBMCs was used to make the TCR library. Peripheral blood, around 9 milliliters per patient, was collected in EDTA tubes. To make TCR beta libraries, researchers used iRepertoire HTBI primers and Arm-PCR of CDR3 regions. Via MiXCR, TCRdb re-called the multiplex PCR reads, giving one row per CDR3 protein. Among roughly 520,000 distinct CDR3 sequences listed, 9.5% to 15% were seen once. This same sample was also taken into another study, of T cells in Graves' hyperthyroidism and ophthalmopathy. Per that study: The HTBI primer set drove a first-round RT-PCR of the TCR CDR3.

This receptor was obtained from a young woman with Graves disease. The gene calls are TRBV29-1 and TRBJ2-4; unclear D gene. The sample consisted of peripheral blood mononuclear cells (PBMCs), taken at new diagnosis, from a patient treated with antithyroid drugs. As DNA, the CDR3 is TGCAGCGTTGTGTATAGCATCCCCCAAAACATTCAGTACTTC. It yields the protein CSVVYSIPQNIQYF.